This TCR beta chain came from a study of shared clonotypes between healthy human individuals. Findings and caveats of the study: In having few donors, the study represented limited genetic and exposure-history diversity.

Turning to this clone: The antigen is undetermined. Other DNA sequences within the sample encode an identical CDR3.

Germline V lookup: CDR1 SGDLS, CDR2 YYNGEE. V gave up 0 bases and J gave up 1 base, with 10 bases separating them. This CDR3 has 16 amino acids. Using immunoSEQ multiplex PCR, the repertoire was profiled, and TCRdb retains in-frame clones only, with some absent. The sample includes some 2,100,000 clones, approximately 96% of them seen just once. This TCR was sampled from a man in his late teens or twenties in good health. The chain links TRBV9 to TRBJ2-2; D may be TRBD1 or TRBD2 (5 bases each). Sequencing input: naive CD4+ T cells sorted from blood. Subset given: CD45RA+ positively selected. The CDR3 is CASSVAGTLNTGELFF. The CDR3 nucleotides read TGTGCCAGCAGCGTAGCGGGGACCCTGAACACCGGGGAGCTGTTTTTT. Full variable domain (rest looked up from reference TRBV9 and TRBJ2-2): DSGVTQTPKHLITATGQRVTLRCSPRSGDLSVYWYQQSLDQGLQFLIQYYNGEERAKGNILERFSAQQFPDLHSELNLSSLELGDSALYFCASSVAGTLNTGELFFGEGSRLTVL.